In this sample, the clone carrying this T cell receptor (beta chain) turned up once. The repertoire was sequenced with immunoSEQ multiplex PCR; TCRdb's copy has only in-frame clones and lacks some. The table includes some 97,000 clones, roughly 90% detected once. The data were taken from a study of T cell changes during pregnancy in multiple sclerosis. The sequence derives from a female donor with multiple sclerosis, enrolled in a pregnancy study. Sample: peripheral blood, taken after pregnancy.

CDR3: CAWSLQTGGELFF. The CDR3 DNA is TGTGCCTGGAGTCTTCAAACAGGTGGCGAACTGTTTTTT. This sequence joins TRBV30 and TRBJ1-4, with D perhaps TRBD1 (5 bases). V lost 2 bases and J 12 bases, leaving 16 bases between the germline ends. The CDR3 has 13 residues. The germline V gene encodes CDR1 GTSNPN and CDR2 SVGIG (reference sequence). Filled out from reference TRBV30 and TRBJ1-4, the complete variable domain reads SQTIHQWPATLVQPVGSPLSLECTVEGTSNPNLYWYRQAAGRGLQLLFYSVGIGQISSEVPQNLSASRPQDRQFILSSKKLLLSDSGFYLCAWSLQTGGELFFGSGTQLSVL.